The present T cell receptor beta chain was sequenced within a study of PD-L1 blockade in urothelial cancer. The authors spiked synthetic TCR analog templates into each PCR. Assay used: immunoSEQ multiplex PCR; TCRdb lists only in-frame clones, some missing. The data contain around 100,000 clones, around 93% of them singletons. The time point denotes: peripheral blood 6 weeks after treatment start. V gave up 3 bases and J gave up 6 bases; unmatched junction bases: 8. CDR1 is LNHDA, CDR2 SQIVND, per germline (reference sequence). The CDR3 extends over 15 amino acids. V and J are TRBV19 and TRBJ1-5; 7 bases agree with TRBD1. The sample consisted of PBMCs, taken around atezolizumab (anti-PD-L1) treatment. The clonotype originates from a man between 60 and 75 years old with urothelial cancer. The CDR3 sequence: CASSIPQGLGQPQHF. DNA of the CDR3: TGTGCCAGTAGTATTCCACAGGGGTTGGGTCAGCCCCAGCATTTT.